The clone carrying this TCR beta chain was seen only a few times. Its cognate antigen is unknown. Deletions cut 9 bases from V and 1 base from J, with 14 bases between. The CDR3 has 14 amino acids. In germline, CDR1 is MDHEN, CDR2 SYDVKM. This entry belongs to a study of early T cells in non-severe SARS-CoV-2 infection. Background on the study: Unsorted whole-blood RNA was sequenced in bulk, leaving chains unpaired. Study-wide points: A preference for anti-spike CD8 responses marked VDJdb matching, which missed private and CD4 specificities.

TCRdb itself ran the 5' RACE reads through MiXCR, one entry per CDR3 protein. Among tens of thousands of distinct CDR3 sequences listed, 14% to 15% were seen once. The TCR was taken from an adult who was a healthcare worker with PCR-confirmed SARS-CoV-2 infection or an uninfected control (not recorded which). The chain carries TRBV28 and TRBJ2-3; TRBD2 might be the D (6 bases). Sequencing was done on a sample of whole blood. The CDR3 DNA follows: TGTGCCAGATGCGGGGTCGGGGGCACAGATACGCAGTATTTT. This codes for CARCGVGGTDTQYF.